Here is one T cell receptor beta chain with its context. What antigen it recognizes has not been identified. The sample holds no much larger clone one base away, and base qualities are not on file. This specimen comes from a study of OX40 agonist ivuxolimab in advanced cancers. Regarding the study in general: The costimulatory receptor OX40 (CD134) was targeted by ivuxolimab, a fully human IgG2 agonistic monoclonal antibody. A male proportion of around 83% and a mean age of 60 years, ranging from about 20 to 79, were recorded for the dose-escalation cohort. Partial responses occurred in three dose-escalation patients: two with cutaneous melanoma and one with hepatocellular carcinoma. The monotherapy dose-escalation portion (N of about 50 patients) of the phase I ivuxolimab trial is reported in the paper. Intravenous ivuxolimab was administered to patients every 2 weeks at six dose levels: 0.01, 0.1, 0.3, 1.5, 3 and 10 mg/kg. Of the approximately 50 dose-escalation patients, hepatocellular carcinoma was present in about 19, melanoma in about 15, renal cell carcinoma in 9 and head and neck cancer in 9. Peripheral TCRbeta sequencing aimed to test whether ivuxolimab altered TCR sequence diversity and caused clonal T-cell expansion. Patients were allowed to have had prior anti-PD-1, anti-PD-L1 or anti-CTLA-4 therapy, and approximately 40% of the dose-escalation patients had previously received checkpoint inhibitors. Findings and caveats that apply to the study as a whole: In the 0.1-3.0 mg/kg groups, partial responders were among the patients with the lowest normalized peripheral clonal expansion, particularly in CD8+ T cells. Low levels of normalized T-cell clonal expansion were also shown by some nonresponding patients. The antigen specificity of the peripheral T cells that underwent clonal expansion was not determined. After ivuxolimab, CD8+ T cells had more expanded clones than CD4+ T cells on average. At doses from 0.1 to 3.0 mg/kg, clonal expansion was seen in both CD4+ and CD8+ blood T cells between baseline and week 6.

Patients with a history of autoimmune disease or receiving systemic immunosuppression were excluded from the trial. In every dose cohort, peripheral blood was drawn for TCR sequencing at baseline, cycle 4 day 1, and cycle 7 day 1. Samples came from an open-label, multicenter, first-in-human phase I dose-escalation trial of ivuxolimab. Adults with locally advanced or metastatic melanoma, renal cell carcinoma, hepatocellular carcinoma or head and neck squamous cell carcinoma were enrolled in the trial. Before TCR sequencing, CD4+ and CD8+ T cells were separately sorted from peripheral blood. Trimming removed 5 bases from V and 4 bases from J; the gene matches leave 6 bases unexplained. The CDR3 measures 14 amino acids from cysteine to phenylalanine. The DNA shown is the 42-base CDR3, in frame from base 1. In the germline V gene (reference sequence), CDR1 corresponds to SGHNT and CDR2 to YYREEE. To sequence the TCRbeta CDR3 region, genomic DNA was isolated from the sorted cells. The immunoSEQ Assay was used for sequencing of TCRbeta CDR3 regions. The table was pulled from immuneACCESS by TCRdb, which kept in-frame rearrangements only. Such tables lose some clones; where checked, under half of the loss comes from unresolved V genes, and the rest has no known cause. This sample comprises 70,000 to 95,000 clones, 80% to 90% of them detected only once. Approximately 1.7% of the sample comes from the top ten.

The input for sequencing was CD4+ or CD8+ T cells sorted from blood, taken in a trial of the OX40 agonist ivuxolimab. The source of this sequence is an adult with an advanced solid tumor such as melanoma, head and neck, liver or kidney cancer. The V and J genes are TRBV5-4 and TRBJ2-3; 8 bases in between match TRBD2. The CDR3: CASSQRGSPDTQYF. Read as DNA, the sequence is TGTGCCAGCAGTCAGCGGGGGTCCCCAGATACGCAGTATTTT.